This T cell receptor beta chain appears in the sequencing data of a study of T cells in Graves' hyperthyroidism and ophthalmopathy. Regarding the study as a whole: In the blood, most expanded thyroid clonotypes above 0.001 appeared as well.

From germline, CDR1 is MDHEN and CDR2 SYDVKM. The CDR3 totals 15 residues. Trimming took 4 bases from V and 6 from J; bases not matched to a gene: 8. This clonotype was seen only a few times. Its antigen is unknown. Amplification of TCR beta CDR3 regions was performed using RNA transcripts as template. Carried out on the TCR CDR3, a first-round RT-PCR used the HTBI primer set. TCRdb analysed the multiplex PCR reads with MiXCR anew, one entry per CDR3 protein. Of hundreds of thousands of distinct CDR3 sequences in the sample, approximately 14% were seen once. This receptor was taken from a woman in her 50s with Graves' ophthalmopathy. The sequenced sample was blood. This chain joins TRBV28 and TRBJ2-7; TRBD1 matches 11 bases. CDR3 coding DNA: TGTGCCAGCAGTTCACCGGACAGGGGGCGGGTCGAGCAGTACTTC. Encoded protein: CASSSPDRGRVEQYF.